Listed below are T cell receptor beta chains from one sample, sequenced in a study of OX40 agonist ivuxolimab in advanced cancers. Generated by immunoSEQ multiplex PCR, the TCRdb table keeps only in-frame clones and is missing some. The sample shows more than 55,000 clones, about nine tenths of them seen only once. The specimen comprised CD4+ or CD8+ T cells sorted from blood, sampled in a trial of the OX40 agonist ivuxolimab. The receptors were sampled from an adult with an advanced solid tumor such as melanoma, head and neck, liver or kidney cancer. CDR3s include the opening cysteine and the closing phenylalanine or tryptophan. A D gene is named only where the DNA matches it firmly. Rows may omit the clone size; those that give it use once, few, many or a size class.

v_gene,j_gene,abundance,len,d_gene,CDR3nt,CDR3aa
TRBV21-1,TRBJ1-1,once,19,-,TGTGCCAGCAGCAAAGGGGTGAAGGTTTTAGAAGCATCTAGCACTGAAGCTTTCTTT,CASSKGVKVLEASSTEAFF
TRBV6-5,TRBJ1-3,-,15,TRBD1,TGTGCCAGCAGACGGACAGGCAGCTCTGGAAACACCATATATTTT,CASRRTGSSGNTIYF
TRBV27,TRBJ1-2,once,15,-,TGTGCCAGCAGTCCCACACCTCAGGGCGGCTACGGCTACACCTTC,CASSPTPQGGYGYTF
TRBV11-3,TRBJ1-5,once,17,-,TGTGCCAGCAGCATCCCGCCTCCGGGGGGGGGCAATCAGCCCCAGCATTTT,CASSIPPPGGGNQPQHF
TRBV2,TRBJ2-1,-,13,-,TGTGCCAGCAGTGGGATGGGGTACAATGAGCAGTTCTTC,CASSGMGYNEQFF
TRBV11-2,TRBJ2-5,-,16,-,TGTGCCAGCAGCTTAGATACAGGCCATAGCGTCGGGACCCAGTACTTC,CASSLDTGHSVGTQYF
TRBV15,TRBJ1-5,-,15,TRBD1,TGTGCCACCAGCGGATTCGACAGGGGCAATCAGCCCCAGCATTTT,CATSGFDRGNQPQHF
TRBV7-2,TRBJ1-3,-,15,-,TGTGCCAGCAGCTTAGGACAAACCTCTGGAAACACCATATATTTT,CASSLGQTSGNTIYF
TRBV7-8,TRBJ1-2,-,14,-,TGTGCCAGCAGCTTTGGGGGAGCTAACTATGGCTACACCTTC,CASSFGGANYGYTF
TRBV2,TRBJ2-5,-,13,-,TGTGCCAGCAGTGAACAGGTTCGGGAGACCCAGTACTTC,CASSEQVRETQYF
TRBV5-1,TRBJ2-7,-,15,TRBD1,TGCGCCAGCAGCCAAACAGGGGGCGAGGTCTACGAGCAGTACTTC,CASSQTGGEVYEQYF
TRBV11-2,TRBJ2-1,-,14,TRBD1,TGTGCCAGCAGCTCCACCACAGGGGCGGCTGAGCAGTTCTTC,CASSSTTGAAEQFF
TRBV5-4,TRBJ1-1,once,13,-,TGTGCCAGCAGCTTAAACCCGAGCACTGAAGCTTTCTTT,CASSLNPSTEAFF
TRBV27,TRBJ1-1,-,14,-,TGTGCCAGCAGTTGGAGGGGCGGGGGGGGGTCGGCTTTCTTT,CASSWRGGGGSAFF
TRBV20-1,TRBJ1-2,-,10,-,TGCAGTGCCCGAGGGGGAGGCTACACCTTC,CSARGGGYTF
TRBV7-2,TRBJ1-5,-,14,-,TGTGCCAGCAGCCCTGCTGGTTGGGGTCAGCCCCAGCATTTT,CASSPAGWGQPQHF
TRBV7-7,TRBJ2-5,-,15,-,TGTGCCAGCAGCTTAATGCCGGGACTTCAAGAGACCCAGTACTTC,CASSLMPGLQETQYF
TRBV6-1,TRBJ2-7,-,14,-,TGTGCCAGCAGTGAACAGGGCAGCTCCTACGAGCAGTACTTC,CASSEQGSSYEQYF
TRBV19,TRBJ1-2,-,15,TRBD1,TGTGCCAGTAGTAGCCGGGACAGGGGAGTCTATGGCTACACCTTC,CASSSRDRGVYGYTF
TRBV6-5,TRBJ2-5,-,11,-,TGTGCCAGCTTCCGAGGGGAGACCCAGTACTTC,CASFRGETQYF
TRBV2,TRBJ1-5,-,14,-,TGTGCCAGCAGTGTACTAGGCAGCAATCAGCCCCAGCATTTT,CASSVLGSNQPQHF
TRBV9,TRBJ2-3,-,13,-,TGTGCCAGCAGCAAACTAGATTCTGATACGCAGTATTTT,CASSKLDSDTQYF
TRBV9,TRBJ2-5,few,15,TRBD2,TGTGCCAGCAGCGAAAGCGGGGAGGTACAAGAGACCCAGTACTTC,CASSESGEVQETQYF
TRBV7-9,TRBJ1-2,-,14,-,TGTGCCAGCAGCTTAGATCAGGTCCACTATGGCTACACCTTC,CASSLDQVHYGYTF
TRBV7-9,TRBJ1-4,-,16,TRBD1,TGTGCCAGCAGCTTTCCTCGACAGGGGATAGGGGAAAAACTGTTTTTT,CASSFPRQGIGEKLFF
TRBV27,TRBJ1-1,-,16,-,TGTGCCAGCAGTTTAACAGGTGTGCAGGTACAACGGGGGGCTTTCTTT,CASSLTGVQVQRGAFF
TRBV9,TRBJ2-7,-,18,TRBD1,TGTGCCAGCAGCGTACACCCCTGGGACAGGGGATTTCCCTACGAGCAGTACTTC,CASSVHPWDRGFPYEQYF
TRBV15,TRBJ1-5,once,13,-,TGTGCCACCAGCAGTAATAGCAATCAGCCCCAGCATTTT,CATSSNSNQPQHF
TRBV18,TRBJ2-1,-,16,TRBD1,TGTGCCAGCTCACCTCTTCGGGACAGGGGAAGCGGTGAGCAGTTCTTC,CASSPLRDRGSGEQFF
TRBV6-6,TRBJ1-5,-,14,-,TGTGCCAGCAGTCACTCTGGGAGGGTTGAGCCCCAGCATTTT,CASSHSGRVEPQHF
TRBV7-2,TRBJ2-2,-,13,-,TGTGCCAGCAGCTCCAGGCTCCCCGGGGAGCTGTTTTTT,CASSSRLPGELFF
TRBV12-5,TRBJ1-2,-,13,-,TGTGCTAGTGGTTTGGTGACAATCGGCGGCTACACCTTC,CASGLVTIGGYTF
TRBV9,TRBJ1-6,-,16,TRBD1,TGTGCCAGCAGCGTAGAGGGGACAGTAAATAATTCACCCCTCCACTTT,CASSVEGTVNNSPLHF
TRBV4-2,TRBJ2-1,-,13,-,TGTGCCAGCAGCCAAGATGGAAGAGGCGAGCAGTTCTTC,CASSQDGRGEQFF
TRBV10-3,TRBJ1-1,-,13,TRBD1,TGTGCCATCAGTGTCGGGACAGCACGAGAAGCTTTCTTT,CAISVGTAREAFF
TRBV2,TRBJ1-1,few,17,TRBD1,TGTGCCAGCAGTGGGGAAGGGGACAGGCGGTTAGGCACTGAAGCTTTCTTT,CASSGEGDRRLGTEAFF